Below are 32 T cell receptor beta chains sequenced from a single sample in a study of T cells after posttransplantation cyclophosphamide. Using immunoSEQ multiplex PCR, the repertoire was profiled, and TCRdb retains in-frame clones only, with some absent. The sample yields approximately 16,000 clones, around 82% seen once. Control samples came 1 year after myeloablative marrow transplants with methotrexate plus calcineurin inhibitor. Sequencing was performed on PBMCs, taken 350 to 400 days after allogeneic stem cell transplant with calcineurin inhibitor and methotrexate. These TCRs come from a male patient aged 18 to 29 who received an allogeneic stem cell transplant from a related donor, was CMV-positive, and had no GVHD. The graft donor may be the source of some T cells.

This clone was detected only a few times. The junction differs from germline at one of its ends, possibly a read error. This rearrangement joins TRBV6-1 to TRBJ2-1; a possible D gene is TRBD1 (6 bases). This CDR3 has 14 amino acids. The germline CDR1 and CDR2 sequences are MNHNS and SASEGT. The CDR3 DNA follows: TGTGCCAGCAGTCGGGACAACTCCTACAGTGAGCAGTTCTTC. This codes for CASSRDNSYSEQFF.

V and J are TRBV6-1 and TRBJ2-5, with a possible D match to TRBD1 (6 bases). The germline V gene encodes CDR1 MNHNS and CDR2 SASEGT. The CDR3 consists of 15 residues. V lost 1 base to trimming and J lost 5 bases, with 14 bases between them. CDR3 nucleotides: TGTGCCAGCAGTGAAGATGGGTCAGGGGCCGAGACCCAGTACTTC. Translating gives CASSEDGSGAETQYF.

The chain uses TRBV2 and TRBJ2-7; 8 positions match TRBD1. Germline-derived CDR1 and CDR2 are SNHLY and FYNNEI. The CDR3 has 12 residues. V trimming: 9 bases; J trimming: 5 bases; junction bases outside the gene matches: 6. CDR3 in DNA: TGTGCCAGTCACGGACAGGGAAACGAGCAGTACTTC. Translating gives CASHGQGNEQYF.

The gene calls are TRBV4-1 and TRBJ1-5; the D is unclear. V was shortened by 0 bases and J by 4 bases, with 10 bases between the two germline ends. Germline CDR1 reads MGHRA; CDR2 reads YSYEKL. The CDR3 runs 15 residues. CDR3: CASSQDPGTNQPQHF. Written as DNA, the CDR3 is TGCGCCAGCAGCCAAGATCCAGGAACGAATCAGCCCCAGCATTTT.

Note on this clone: One end of the junction is discordant with germline, which a read error may explain. This chain links TRBV6-5 with TRBJ2-7; no clear D. The CDR3 extends over 13 amino acids. Germline CDR1 is MNHEY and CDR2 is SVGAGI. CDR3: CASRRGMHYGQYF. The CDR3 DNA reads TGTGCCAGCAGGCGAGGAATGCACTACGGGCAGTACTTC.

The V gene is TRBV28, the J gene TRBJ2-7; TRBD2 aligns across 9 bases. This CDR3 has 15 amino acids. J was trimmed by 7 bases and V by 6 bases; bases with no gene match: 13. Per the germline V gene, CDR1 is MDHEN and CDR2 is SYDVKM. The DNA of the CDR3 is TGTGCCAGCAGAAGTTCGGGACTAGCACCTTTGGAGCAGTACTTC. Translating gives CASRSSGLAPLEQYF.

V is TRBV28 and J is TRBJ1-5, with 9 bases that match TRBD1. V lost 6 bases to trimming and J lost 7 bases; unmatched junction nucleotides: 7. CDR3 length equals 14 residues. Germline CDR1 and CDR2: MDHEN and SYDVKM. The chain's CDR3 is CASRGGQGGQPQHF. The CDR3 DNA follows: TGTGCCAGCAGGGGGGGACAGGGAGGCCAGCCCCAGCATTTT.

The chain carries TRBV6-6 and TRBJ2-3; TRBD2 might be the D (6 bases). V was shortened by 5 bases and J by 0 bases, with 12 bases between the two germline ends. This CDR3 comprises 15 residues. Germline V gives CDR1 MNHNY, CDR2 SVGAGI (reference sequence). The CDR3 DNA reads as TGTGCCAGCAGTGTGGGGCGGGAAAGCACAGATACGCAGTATTTT. It is translated as CASSVGRESTDTQYF.

The chain employs TRBV5-6 and TRBJ2-1; 9 nucleotides line up with TRBD2. The CDR3 length is 17 residues. Germline CDR1 reads SGHDT; CDR2 reads YYEEEE. V was clipped by 1 base and J by 9 bases; unmatched bases: 14. The CDR3 sequence: CASSLRRAGGTGSEQFF. CDR3 coding DNA: TGTGCCAGCAGCTTGAGAAGAGCGGGAGGAACGGGCAGTGAGCAGTTCTTC.

This clone was seen just once. The chain has TRBV11-2 and TRBJ2-4; tentative D call: TRBD1 (5 bases). This CDR3 is built from 13 residues. Germline V lookup: CDR1 SGHAT, CDR2 FQNNGV. V was cut by 0 bases and J by 10 bases, with 10 bases left in between. The CDR3, as DNA: TGTGCCAGCAGCTTAGACCGTTCAGGGATTCAGTACTTC. Its protein product is CASSLDRSGIQYF.

This clone was counted a few times. The rearrangement links TRBV7-9 to TRBJ2-2; 8 bases map to TRBD1. In germline, CDR1 is SEHNR, CDR2 FQNEAQ (reference sequence). Losses at the gene ends were 6 bases for V and 2 bases for J; bases not matched to a gene: 5. There are 15 residues in the CDR3. The CDR3 is CASRPGQANTGELFF. Here the CDR3 DNA reads TGTGCCAGCAGACCGGGACAGGCCAACACCGGGGAGCTGTTTTTT.

This chain links TRBV28 with TRBJ2-7; maybe TRBD2 (5 bases). The germline V gene encodes CDR1 MDHEN and CDR2 SYDVKM. The germline V and J ends were trimmed by 6 bases and 7 bases, with 13 bases remaining between them. The CDR3 is 12 residues long. The CDR3 reads CASSPAPGEQYF. The CDR3 nucleotides are TGTGCCAGCAGCCCGGCCCCGGGGGAGCAGTACTTC.

The CDR3 loop is CASSSLKGASGATYEQYF. Written as DNA, the CDR3 is TGTGCCAGCAGTTCTCTCAAGGGGGCTAGCGGGGCTACCTACGAGCAGTACTTC. The rearrangement joins TRBV27 to TRBJ2-7; 9 bases map to TRBD2. Germline CDR1 is MNHEY and CDR2 is SMNVEV (reference sequence). The CDR3 is 18 amino acids. J lost 2 bases, V lost 4 bases, and 15 bases had no gene match.

The chain is built from TRBV27 and TRBJ2-7, with 10 bases matching TRBD1. CDR1 and CDR2 (germline): MNHEY, SMNVEV (reference sequence). CDR3 size: 15 residues. V lost 5 bases to trimming and J lost 0 bases; unmatched junction nucleotides: 4. In DNA, the CDR3 is TGTGCCAGCAGTCGGACAGGGGGTAACTCCTACGAGCAGTACTTC. Protein: CASSRTGGNSYEQYF.

V is TRBV15 and J is TRBJ2-1; 8 nucleotides align to TRBD2. Germline V gene lookup returns CDR1 LNHNV and CDR2 YYDKDF (reference sequence). The V and J ends lost 5 bases and 9 bases, in that order; junction bases with no gene match: 18. This CDR3 is built from 17 residues. Here the CDR3 reads CATSRSTLADINSEQFF. CDR3 sequence (DNA): TGTGCCACCAGCCGAAGCACACTAGCGGACATAAACAGTGAGCAGTTCTTC.

The rearrangement joins TRBV5-8 to TRBJ2-3, with D possibly matching TRBD2 (5 bases). This CDR3 spans 15 amino acids. The germline CDR1 and CDR2 sequences are SGHTS and YDEGEE. The V end lost 4 bases, the J end lost 3 bases, and 15 bases lay between the germline ends. CDR3 region: CASSPPGVGTDTQYF. The CDR3 DNA is TGTGCCAGCAGCCCGCCCGGGGTGGGGACAGATACGCAGTATTTT.

The V and J genes are TRBV6-6 and TRBJ1-6; tentatively, D is TRBD1 (6 bases). The germline V gene encodes CDR1 MNHNY and CDR2 SVGAGI (reference sequence). With 4 bases removed from V and 4 bases from J, the gap between germline ends came to 11 bases. This CDR3 is 15 amino acids long. The CDR3 reads CASSFSGQYNSPLHF. CDR3 coding DNA: TGTGCCAGCAGTTTTTCAGGACAGTATAATTCACCCCTCCACTTT.

V usage is TRBV28 and J usage is TRBJ2-2; 7 bases are a match to TRBD1. The trim removed 6 bases at V and 1 base at J, leaving 5 bases unmatched. The V gene's germline CDR1 is MDHEN and CDR2 SYDVKM. This CDR3 is built from 15 residues. The chain's CDR3 is CASSPGTVNTGELFF. The DNA of the CDR3 is TGTGCCAGCAGCCCCGGGACAGTGAACACCGGGGAGCTGTTTTTT. Variable domain in full (rest from reference TRBV28 and TRBJ2-2): DVKVTQSSRYLVKRTGEKVFLECVQDMDHENMFWYRQDPGLGLRLIYFSYDVKMKEKGDIPEGYSVSREKKERFSLILESASTNQTSMYLCASSPGTVNTGELFFGEGSRLTVL.

This sequence joins TRBV7-8 and TRBJ2-1, with TRBD1 matching over 7 bases. This CDR3 has 13 amino acids. Trimming took 2 bases from V and 10 from J; bases not matched to a gene: 5. Germline V CDR1 and CDR2: SGHVS, FQNEAQ. CDR3 residues: CASSLLQGREQFF. The DNA of the CDR3 is TGTGCCAGCAGCTTATTACAGGGGCGAGAGCAGTTCTTC.

The chain joins TRBV20-1 to TRBJ2-5; 7 positions match TRBD1. CDR1 is DFQATT and CDR2 is SNEGSKA in the germline V gene (reference sequence). V shed 5 bases and J 5 bases; nucleotides not matched to a gene: 2. This CDR3 is built from 11 residues. CDR3 residues: CSAETGETQYF. CDR3 coding DNA: TGCAGTGCTGAGACAGGGGAGACCCAGTACTTC.

V gene TRBV6-1 combines with J gene TRBJ2-7; no clear D gene. The germline gives CDR1 MNHNS, CDR2 SASEGT. Deletions cut 5 bases from V and 6 bases from J, with 8 bases between. This CDR3 is built from 11 residues. As DNA, the CDR3 is TGTGCCAGCAGTCTCTTAGCCGAGCAGTACTTC. Translated, it gives CASSLLAEQYF.

This chain joins TRBV6-5 and TRBJ2-5, with 10 bases aligning to TRBD2. This CDR3 has 16 amino acids. J gave up 4 bases and V 0 bases, and 5 bases lay outside the gene matches. The V gene's germline CDR1 is MNHEY and CDR2 SVGAGI. CDR3 loop: CASSYSPAGGSETQYF. The CDR3 region has the DNA TGTGCCAGCAGTTACTCTCCAGCGGGAGGGTCAGAGACCCAGTACTTC.

The chain couples TRBV4-1 to TRBJ1-5; D is unclear. Looked up from germline, CDR1 is MGHRA and CDR2 is YSYEKL. Trimming cost V 1 base and J 0 bases, with 16 bases left between them. CDR3 length: 18 residues. CDR3 residues: CASSQASETPYSNQPQHF. DNA for the CDR3: TGCGCCAGCAGCCAAGCGTCAGAGACACCTTATAGCAATCAGCCCCAGCATTTT.

The chain couples TRBV4-3 to TRBJ2-7; 10 positions agree with TRBD1. Germline assignment: CDR1 LGHNA and CDR2 YSLEER. This CDR3 spans 15 amino acids. With V trimmed by 1 base and J by 7 bases, 7 bases remained unmatched. The CDR3 DNA follows: TGCGCCAGCAGCCAAGGGACAGGGGGTCTCCGGGAGCAGTACTTC. It is translated as CASSQGTGGLREQYF.

By sample fraction, this clone is medium-sized (0.01 to 0.1%). The chain employs TRBV6-4 and TRBJ2-1, with D unresolved. This CDR3 has 13 residues. The V and J ends lost 4 bases and 5 bases respectively, with 9 bases between them. The germline V gene has CDR1 MRHNA and CDR2 SNTAGT. The CDR3 nucleotides read TGTGCCAGCAGTGTAAGCGCCAACAATGAGCAGTTCTTC. Its translation is CASSVSANNEQFF.

Comment on this clone: A read error may account for a junction end that differs from germline. V usage is TRBV9 and J usage is TRBJ2-1, with TRBD2 matching over 9 bases. The length of the CDR3 is 16 residues. Germline-derived CDR1 and CDR2 are SGDLS and YYNGEE. The CDR3 loop is CASSVEAGGGYSEQFF. Here the CDR3 DNA reads TGTGCCAGCAGCGTAGAAGCGGGAGGTGGCTACAGTGAGCAGTTCTTC.

This chain uses TRBV27 with TRBJ1-5; 7 nucleotides agree with TRBD1. Germline loops: CDR1 MNHEY, CDR2 SMNVEV (reference sequence). The CDR3 loop spans 14 amino acids. The trim removed 8 bases at V and 4 bases at J, leaving 8 bases unmatched. The CDR3 sequence: CASSPGGRNQPQHF. CDR3 bases: TGTGCCAGCTCCCCAGGGGGTAGGAATCAGCCCCAGCATTTT.

The chain recombines TRBV6-1 with TRBJ2-3; TRBD2 matches at 8 bases. From germline, CDR1 is MNHNS and CDR2 SASEGT. V shed 3 bases and J 4 bases; nucleotides not matched to a gene: 9. The CDR3 totals 16 residues. The CDR3 loop reads CASSDQSGSGADTQYF. The DNA for the CDR3 is TGTGCCAGCAGTGACCAAAGCGGGAGTGGGGCAGATACGCAGTATTTT.

The CDR3 here is CASSLTGYNSPLHF. DNA of the CDR3: TGTGCCAGCTCACTAACAGGGTACAATTCACCCCTCCACTTT. The J gene is TRBJ1-6, the V gene TRBV18, with D maybe TRBD1 (6 bases). Germline CDR1 reads KGHSH; CDR2 reads LQKENI. With 4 bases removed from V and 7 bases from J, the gap between germline ends came to 11 bases. The CDR3 covers 14 residues.

The V and J genes are TRBV7-2 and TRBJ2-5, with 7 bases that match TRBD1. The assigned J gene may be wrong: the sequence end matches TRBJ2-7 better. Germline CDR1 and CDR2: SGHTA and FQGNSA. The CDR3 totals 11 residues. CDR3 coding DNA: TGTGCCAGCAGCGACAGGGTCGAGCAGTACTTC. As protein: CASSDRVEQYF.

This sequence joins TRBV7-9 and TRBJ2-7, with 12 nucleotides matching TRBD1. The CDR3 consists of 15 residues. The junction had 7 bases not matched to a gene; V was cut back by 5 bases and J by 5 bases. CDR1 is SEHNR and CDR2 is FQNEAQ in the germline V gene (reference sequence). CDR3 in amino acids: CASSGPGQGANEQYF. The DNA of the CDR3 is TGTGCCAGCAGCGGACCGGGACAGGGGGCCAACGAGCAGTACTTC.

V usage is TRBV29-1 and J usage is TRBJ2-7, with D possibly TRBD1 on 5 matching bases. There are 14 residues in the CDR3. Germline V gene data show CDR1 as SQVTM and CDR2 as ANQGSEA. V lost 4 bases to trimming and J lost 2 bases, with 15 bases between them. DNA for the CDR3: TGCAGCGTTGCTACAGGACGAAAAACCTACGAGCAGTACTTC. Amino acid sequence: CSVATGRKTYEQYF.